Below, one TCR beta chain is given with its context. Antigen specificity is unknown. The data are from a study of cytomegalovirus exposure and HLA in healthy donors. The study's findings and limits: Generally TCR sequences proved uncommon, though certain public TCRs appeared in numerous donors.

Between the trimmed V and J ends, which lost 3 bases and 1 base, there was a span of 6 bases. The length of the CDR3 is 14 residues. Germline V gives CDR1 LNHDA, CDR2 SQIVND (reference sequence). It was with 60 Vbeta and 13 Jbeta primers that the PCR ran. The table came from immunoSEQ multiplex PCR; TCRdb's copy has only in-frame clones and leaves some out. The sample carries fewer than 60,000 clones, 72% recorded once. This clonotype was obtained from a woman aged 50 to 60 in good health and CMV-seropositive. J is TRBJ2-2 and V is TRBV19; the D is unclear. The specimen sequenced was PBMCs. CDR3 nucleotide sequence: TGTGCCAGTAGTATCGAGTGGAACACCGGGGAGCTGTTTTTT. Translated, it gives CASSIEWNTGELFF.